The following is a TCR beta chain sequence with its context. This clonotype was picked up many times. The antigen it recognizes is unknown. Base-call qualities are not available, and no considerably larger clone is one nucleotide away. Receptor amplification or capture employed 5' RACE. Sequencing was carried out with an Illumina HiSeq 2500. The second PCR ran for about 7 to 11 cycles and used a J-beta primer mix along with a sample-barcoded 5' primer. A template-switch 5' adaptor carrying 12 random nucleotides introduced a unique molecular identifier onto each TCR beta cDNA molecule. Each sample yielded at least 2.5 million CDR3-containing paired-end reads. All of the RNA was converted into first-strand cDNA using the Mint cDNA synthesis kit, with a TRBC-specific oligonucleotide serving as the primer. All cDNA was treated with uracil-DNA glycosylase and then went through a first 18-cycle PCR with the universal primers M1SS and BC2_uni_R. The original methods were these. Each sample was normalized by randomly selecting 1 million high-quality reads, each carrying a distinct molecular identifier. Instead of being binned into consensus sequences, reads that shared molecular identifiers were thrown out. CDR3 identification, clonotype clustering and error correction used MiTCR with a Q25 quality threshold and the strictest error-elimination algorithm. A nonparametric unseen species model with Euler transformation was used to estimate a lower bound on total TCR beta diversity. TCRdb's own reprocessing of the public reads used fastp at Q25 and MiXCR and kept productive beta chains. Under each unique CDR3 protein, matching rows form one entry showing the most common genes and DNA. The V and J calls, along with clone size, are taken from TCRdb and not from the paper's own processing. The sample table records 850,000 or so distinct CDR3 sequences; more than 25% of these occur just once. Clones ranked in the top ten supply 15% to 20% of the sample.

The source of the sample is a study of blood T cells in healthy people across ages (dated by TCRdb to about 2015). For the wider study: In model experiments, template switching captured about one uniquely barcoded TCR beta cDNA molecule for every two T cells. The study measured age-related changes in TCR beta repertoire diversity using deep sequencing normalized with unique cDNA molecular identifiers. Donors were grouped into four age groups: young (average approximately 16 years), middle-aged (around 39), aged (around 60) and long-lived (around 82). Donors of different ages were randomly distributed across sequencing lanes to avoid experimental bias. For two donors (one aged 18 to 29 and one aged 80 or older), the study analyzed two additional independent replicas of 1 million unique cDNA reads from the same blood draw.

There are 15 amino acids in the CDR3, from cysteine to phenylalanine inclusive. Only CDR3 DNA remains: 45 bases, in frame from the first base. CDR1 is given as KGHSH and CDR2 as LQKENI, both from the germline V gene. V lost 3 bases and J lost 0 bases, and the count of bases not matched to a germline gene is 4. General study outcomes and caveats: Compared with the aged group, the long-lived group had more naive CD4+ T cells, fewer expanded clones and increased TCR diversity, a pattern suggesting age selection. Because profiling used bulk unsorted PBMCs, naive and antigen-experienced compartments could not be compared conclusively. Estimates of total diversity based on one million sequenced T cells were regarded as lower bounds and as underestimates. The percentage of naive T cells measured by flow cytometry correlated strongly with observed TCR beta diversity. Observed TCR beta diversity per million T cells fell roughly linearly with age, and a significant reduction was already apparent by age roughly 40. Because the CMV infection status of the donors was unknown, age-related changes in expanded clonotypes may potentially have been confounded.

Systemically healthy Caucasian individuals from Russia, 39 in total and aged roughly 6 to 100 years, were included as donors. Ten milliliters of peripheral blood were drawn from each donor into EDTA-treated Vacutainer tubes. Ficoll-Paque density-gradient centrifugation was used to isolate PBMCs, with at least 6 million per sample. Total RNA, at least 6 micrograms per sample, was extracted from PBMCs with Trizol reagent. For every donor, an aliquot of PBMCs went through flow cytometry to measure the percentages of naive CD45RAhigh/CD27high T cells. Material for sequencing was blood. The clonotype comes from a woman of 80 years or more in good health. This receptor chain uses TRBV18 and TRBJ2-5; 7 nucleotides in the junction match TRBD2. Read as DNA, the sequence is TGTGCCAGCTCACCCCCCGGGGGGTACCAAGAGACCCAGTACTTC. The encoded protein is CASSPPGGYQETQYF. Supplemented by the reference TRBV18 and TRBJ2-5 proteins around the CDR3, the complete variable domain is NAGVMQNPRHLVRRRGQEARLRCSPMKGHSHVYWYRQLPEEGLKFMVYLQKENIIDESGMPKERFSAEFPKEGPSILRIQQVVRGDSAAYFCASSPPGGYQETQYFGPGTRLLVL.